The 10 T cell receptor beta chains below were found in one sample sequenced in a study of shared clonotypes between healthy human individuals (dated by TCRdb to 2019 to 2021). Libraries came from the immunoSEQ multiplex PCR assay. Drawn from immuneACCESS, this table holds only the in-frame rearrangements with V and J called that TCRdb kept. Clones are partly lost; checked studies trace under half to an unresolved V gene and leave the rest unexplained. This sample has over 2 million clones in its table, and 92% of those were observed once. The ten biggest clones cover 0.37% of the sample. The material sequenced was naive CD4+ T cells from PBMCs. The intended sense of this specimen's cell subset or site label: CD45RA+ positively selected. The source is a man in his late teens or twenties in good health. Some clones in this sample may be carry-over from other donors' samples.

This rearrangement joins TRBV28 to TRBJ1-2; D may be TRBD1 (5 bases). Germline CDR1 reads MDHEN; CDR2 reads SYDVKM. The V gene lost 2 bases and the J gene lost 7 bases, with 11 bases spanning the gap. This CDR3 is built from 13 residues. The CDR3 region has the DNA TGTGCCAGCAGTTTAATAGGGGCGGGTGGCTACACCTTC. This sequence encodes CASSLIGAGGYTF.

The V gene is TRBV9, the J gene TRBJ2-1; 8 nucleotides agree with TRBD1. Germline trimming cut 3 bases from V and 4 bases from J; bases unmatched to any gene: 6. Germline-derived CDR1 and CDR2 are SGDLS and YYNGEE. The CDR3 is 15 amino acids. The DNA for the CDR3 is TGTGCCAGCAGCGCCGGACAGGGTTTATACAATGAGCAGTTCTTC. Translation: CASSAGQGLYNEQFF.

Details on this clone: Compared with germline, one end of the junction differs, possibly owing to a read error. V is TRBV5-4 and J is TRBJ2-7; 9 positions match TRBD1. From germline, CDR1 is SGHNT and CDR2 YYREEE (reference sequence). The CDR3 is made up of 12 amino acids. CDR3 DNA sequence: TGTGCCAGCAGCCCGGCGGGGACAGGGTCTTCATTC. This gives the protein CASSPAGTGSSF.

Remarks on this clone: Other DNA sequences in this specimen translate into the identical CDR3. CDR3 protein: CASSSGAGETQYF. As DNA, the CDR3 is TGCGCCAGCAGCTCCGGAGCAGGGGAGACCCAGTACTTC. The rearrangement uses TRBV5-1 and TRBJ2-5; D might be TRBD1 (5 bases). The CDR3 loop spans 13 amino acids. V was clipped by 3 bases and J by 5 bases, with 11 bases between them. From germline, CDR1 is SGHRS and CDR2 YFSETQ.

V and J are TRBV6-1 and TRBJ1-2; 7 positions match TRBD1. After removal of 5 bases from V and 4 bases from J, the junction contained 10 bases not matched to a gene. The CDR3 runs to 15 residues. Germline lookup yields CDR1 MNHNS and CDR2 SASEGT. The CDR3 coding sequence is TGTGCCAGCAGTTCATCGGGACAGACTTTCTATGGCTACACCTTC. Translation gives CASSSSGQTFYGYTF.

The CDR3 DNA follows: TGTGCCAGCAGTTACTCGCCGTACACTGAAGCTTTCTTT. Translating gives CASSYSPYTEAFF. The V gene is TRBV6-5, the J gene TRBJ1-1; D is unresolved. The V end lost 0 bases, the J end lost 3 bases, and 5 bases lay between the germline ends. The CDR3 covers 13 residues. Germline CDR1 reads MNHEY; CDR2 reads SVGAGI.

About this clone itself: Different DNA sequences within this sample yield the same CDR3. The chain links TRBV6-1 to TRBJ2-7; D may be TRBD1 (6 bases). The V end lost 5 bases, the J end lost 4 bases, and 12 bases lay between the germline ends. The CDR3 covers 13 residues. CDR1 is MNHNS, CDR2 SASEGT, per germline. CDR3 coding DNA: TGTGCCAGCAGTCCAGGGGTAATTTACGAGCAGTACTTC. Encoded protein: CASSPGVIYEQYF.

The CDR3: CASSSGRGQETQYF. CDR3 sequence (DNA): TGTGCCAGCAGCTCGGGGAGAGGCCAAGAGACCCAGTACTTC. The genes are TRBV7-8 and TRBJ2-5; D may be TRBD2 (5 bases). Trimming removed 4 bases from V and 1 base from J, with 10 bases in between. This CDR3 comprises 14 residues. CDR1 is SGHVS and CDR2 is FQNEAQ in the germline V gene. Complete variable domain (other parts from reference TRBV7-8 and TRBJ2-5): GAGVSQSPRYKVAKRGQDVALRCDPISGHVSLFWYQQALGQGPEFLTYFQNEAQLDKSGLPSDRFFAERPEGSVSTLKIQRTQQEDSAVYLCASSSGRGQETQYFGPGTRLLVL.

The V gene is TRBV11-2, the J gene TRBJ1-2; D is ambiguous. Trimming shortened V by 5 bases and J by 1 base, and 8 bases separated the two germline ends. The germline CDR1 and CDR2 sequences are SGHAT and FQNNGV. CDR3 length equals 13 residues. The CDR3 spells CASSPAINYGYTF. Here the CDR3 DNA reads TGTGCCAGCAGCCCCGCCATTAACTATGGCTACACCTTC.

The J gene is TRBJ2-1, the V gene TRBV6-4; 7 positions agree with TRBD2. CDR1 and CDR2 (germline): MRHNA, SNTAGT. The ends lost 6 bases at V and 0 bases at J; junction bases unmatched: 5. The CDR3 sequence is 15 residues long. The CDR3 DNA reads as TGTGCCAGCAGCTTAGCGGGTAGCTCCTACAATGAGCAGTTCTTC. Amino acids: CASSLAGSSYNEQFF.